This T cell receptor (beta chain) was identified during a study of T cells in tumors after PD-1 blockade. Study in general: Some patients also took daily vismodegib 150 mg during anti-PD-1 treatment.

This clone was seen just once. Its target is unknown. Clones were read by immunoSEQ multiplex PCR, and TCRdb kept only the in-frame ones, dropping some. This sample has approximately 2,000 clones, with just under 75% found just once. Indicated time point: second of two pre-therapy site-matched biopsies about 2 months apart. Study-level points and caveats: Some novel exhausted tumor clones appeared in pre-treatment blood, suggesting peripheral recruitment.

Germline V gene data show CDR1 as SEHNR and CDR2 as FQNEAQ (reference sequence). V shed 0 bases, J shed 6 bases, and the junction held 14 bases outside the gene matches. The CDR3 has 18 residues. This sample comprised tumor tissue, obtained before anti-PD-1 treatment. This clonotype was sampled from a human donor with basal cell carcinoma. J is TRBJ1-1 and V is TRBV7-9; 9 bases are a match to TRBD1. The CDR3 sequence is CASSLAVGTGSYFAEAFF. CDR3 coding DNA: TGTGCCAGCAGCTTAGCGGTCGGGACAGGGTCGTATTTTGCTGAAGCTTTCTTT.